The 10 T cell receptor beta chains below come from one sample, sequenced in a study of technical replicates of blood from a handful of donors. Libraries were prepared by immunoSEQ multiplex PCR; TCRdb keeps only in-frame clonotypes and omits some of them. Of fewer than 80,000 clones in the sample, roughly 91% were seen once. The sequenced material came from PBMCs. The receptor source for this set is a human donor in good health. Some clones in this sample may be carry-over from other donors' samples.

The chain's CDR3 is CASSQDYVEAYEQYF. The CDR3 DNA follows: TGCGCCAGCAGCCAGGACTACGTGGAGGCCTACGAGCAGTACTTC. J is TRBJ2-7 and V is TRBV4-3; D might be TRBD2 (6 bases). Trimming pared 3 bases from V and 2 bases from J, leaving 14 bases between. The CDR3 runs 15 residues. Looked up from germline, CDR1 is LGHNA and CDR2 is YSLEER.

The rearrangement joins TRBV10-3 to TRBJ2-7; D perhaps matches TRBD2 (5 bases). The V gene's germline CDR1 is ENHRY and CDR2 SYGVKD. The CDR3 is 14 amino acids. The V gene lost 8 bases and the J gene lost 3 bases, with 17 bases spanning the gap. The DNA of the CDR3 is TGTGCCATCGGGTTGTCCGGGGAACTCTACGAGCAGTACTTC. Encoded protein: CAIGLSGELYEQYF.

The CDR3 nucleotides read TGTGCCAGCAGGCCTGGGACAGGGGGAGACTATGGCTACACCTTC. Translated: CASRPGTGGDYGYTF. V gene TRBV7-2 combines with J gene TRBJ1-2, with 11 bases lining up with TRBD1. The CDR3 is 15 residues long. Unmatched junction bases numbered 6, after V lost 6 bases and J lost 3 bases. Germline CDR1 SGHTA, CDR2 FQGNSA. Drawing the rest from reference TRBV7-2 and TRBJ1-2, the complete variable domain is GAGVSQSPSNKVTEKGKDVELRCDPISGHTALYWYRQSLGQGLEFLIYFQGNSAPDKSGLPSDRFSAERTGGSVSTLTIQRTQQEDSAVYLCASRPGTGGDYGYTFGSGTRLTVV.

The chain has TRBV5-1 and TRBJ2-5, with D maybe TRBD1 (6 bases). Per the germline V gene, CDR1 is SGHRS and CDR2 is YFSETQ. The CDR3 covers 15 residues. Trimming stripped 7 bases from V and 2 bases from J, with 18 bases between. CDR3 DNA: TGCGCCAGCGGGGGCATAGGGACACAACAAGAGACCCAGTACTTC. Its protein product is CASGGIGTQQETQYF.

The chain employs TRBV4-1 and TRBJ2-3; 12 positions agree with TRBD2. The J segment lost 11 bases and the V segment lost 6 bases, leaving 12 bases of the junction unmatched. CDR1 and CDR2 (germline): MGHRA, YSYEKL. There are 15 residues in the CDR3. CDR3 sequence reads: CASSLLAGGHMWQYF. The CDR3 DNA reads as TGCGCCAGCAGTCTCCTAGCGGGGGGGCACATGTGGCAGTATTTT.

In this sample, this clone turned up a few times. The rearrangement joins TRBV6-1 to TRBJ2-7, with a tentative D call TRBD1 (6 bases). V gave up 6 bases and J gave up 4 bases, with 10 bases separating them. Germline V CDR1 and CDR2: MNHNS, SASEGT. The CDR3 covers 12 residues. This CDR3 reads CASRAQGYEQYF. CDR3 nucleotide sequence: TGTGCCAGCAGGGCCCAGGGGTACGAGCAGTACTTC.

This rearrangement joins TRBV2 to TRBJ2-1; 9 bases align to TRBD2. The CDR3 contains 15 residues. Looked up from germline, CDR1 is SNHLY and CDR2 is FYNNEI. J lost 4 bases, V lost 1 base, and 2 bases had no gene match. The CDR3 region has the DNA TGTGCCAGCAGTGAAGGGCTAGCGGGGTACAATGAGCAGTTCTTC. It encodes CASSEGLAGYNEQFF.

This chain links TRBV11-2 with TRBJ2-7, with 10 positions matching TRBD2. The ends lost 1 base at V and 2 bases at J; junction bases unmatched: 2. This CDR3 is built from 15 residues. The germline CDR1 and CDR2 sequences are SGHAT and FQNNGV. The CDR3 reads CASSLASGGAYEQYF. CDR3 DNA sequence: TGTGCCAGCAGCTTAGCCAGCGGGGGGGCCTACGAGCAGTACTTC.

This chain joins TRBV29-1 and TRBJ2-2; D not resolved. The germline gives CDR1 SQVTM, CDR2 ANQGSEA. This CDR3 has 11 amino acids. The V and J ends lost 6 bases and 6 bases respectively, with 8 bases between them. Here the CDR3 reads CSVPRSGELFF. DNA of the CDR3: TGCAGCGTCCCCCGGTCCGGGGAGCTGTTTTTT.

The chain uses TRBV5-1 and TRBJ1-2; D might be TRBD1 (6 bases). CDR1 is SGHRS, CDR2 YFSETQ, per germline. The CDR3 covers 14 residues. The ends were cut back, 0 bases at V and 6 bases at J, with 12 bases in the middle. The CDR3, as DNA: TGCGCCAGCAGCTTGGATATGTCAGGGGATGGCTACACCTTC. Translating it yields CASSLDMSGDGYTF.